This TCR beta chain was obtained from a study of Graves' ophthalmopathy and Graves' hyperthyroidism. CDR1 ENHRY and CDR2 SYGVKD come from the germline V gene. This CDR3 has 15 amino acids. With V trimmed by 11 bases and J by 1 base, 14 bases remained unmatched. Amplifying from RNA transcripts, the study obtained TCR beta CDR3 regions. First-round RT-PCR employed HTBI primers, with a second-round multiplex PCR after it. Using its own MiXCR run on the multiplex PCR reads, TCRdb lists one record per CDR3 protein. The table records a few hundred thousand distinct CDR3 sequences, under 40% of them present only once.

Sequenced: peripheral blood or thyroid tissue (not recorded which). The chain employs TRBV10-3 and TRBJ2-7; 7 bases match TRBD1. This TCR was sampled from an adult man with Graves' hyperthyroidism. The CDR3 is CAWSVWGTASYEQYF. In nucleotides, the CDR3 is TGTGCCTGGAGTGTTTGGGGGACAGCGTCCTACGAGCAGTACTTC.